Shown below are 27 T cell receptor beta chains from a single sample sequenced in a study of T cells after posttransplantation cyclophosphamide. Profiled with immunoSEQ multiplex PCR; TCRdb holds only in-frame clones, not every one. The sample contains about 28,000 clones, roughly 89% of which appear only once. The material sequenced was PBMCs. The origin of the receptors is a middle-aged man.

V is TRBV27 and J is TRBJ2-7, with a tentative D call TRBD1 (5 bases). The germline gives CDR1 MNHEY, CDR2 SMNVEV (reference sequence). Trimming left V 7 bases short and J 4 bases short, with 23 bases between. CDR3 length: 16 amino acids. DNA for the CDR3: TGTGCCAGCAAAGCTGAGTTCCATACAACAGGATACGAGCAGTACTTC. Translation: CASKAEFHTTGYEQYF.

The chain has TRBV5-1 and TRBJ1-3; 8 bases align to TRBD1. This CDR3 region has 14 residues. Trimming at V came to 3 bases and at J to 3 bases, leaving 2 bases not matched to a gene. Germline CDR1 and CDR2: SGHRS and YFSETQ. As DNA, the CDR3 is TGCGCCAGCAGCTCCGACAGGGGTGGAAACACCATATATTTT. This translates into CASSSDRGGNTIYF.

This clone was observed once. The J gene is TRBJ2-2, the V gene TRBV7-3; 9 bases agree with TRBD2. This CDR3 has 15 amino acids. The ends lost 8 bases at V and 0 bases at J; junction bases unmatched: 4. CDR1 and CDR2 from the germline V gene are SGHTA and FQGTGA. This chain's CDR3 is CASGVAGANTGELFF. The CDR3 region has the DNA TGTGCCAGCGGGGTAGCGGGAGCGAACACCGGGGAGCTGTTTTTT.

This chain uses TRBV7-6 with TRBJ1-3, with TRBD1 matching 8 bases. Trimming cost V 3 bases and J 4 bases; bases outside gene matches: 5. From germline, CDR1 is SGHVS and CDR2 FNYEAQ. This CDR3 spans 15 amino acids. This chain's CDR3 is CASSLSGGLGNTIYF. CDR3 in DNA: TGTGCCAGCAGCTTGTCAGGGGGCTTGGGAAACACCATATATTTT.

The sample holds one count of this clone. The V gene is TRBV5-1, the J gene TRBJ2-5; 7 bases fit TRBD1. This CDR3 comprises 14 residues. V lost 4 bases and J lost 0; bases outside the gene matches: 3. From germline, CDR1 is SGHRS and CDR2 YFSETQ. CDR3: CASSKTGNQETQYF. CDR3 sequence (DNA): TGCGCCAGCAGCAAGACAGGGAACCAAGAGACCCAGTACTTC. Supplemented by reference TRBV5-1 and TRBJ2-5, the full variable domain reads KAGVTQTPRYLIKTRGQQVTLSCSPISGHRSVSWYQQTPGQGLQFLFEYFSETQRNKGNFPGRFSGRQFSNSRSEMNVSTLELGDSALYLCASSKTGNQETQYFGPGTRLLVL.

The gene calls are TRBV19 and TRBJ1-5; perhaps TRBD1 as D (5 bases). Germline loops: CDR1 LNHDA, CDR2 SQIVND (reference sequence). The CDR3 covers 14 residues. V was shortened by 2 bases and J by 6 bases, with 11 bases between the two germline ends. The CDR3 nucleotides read TGTGCCAGTAGTATACGGGGGATCCTTCAGCCCCAGCATTTT. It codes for CASSIRGILQPQHF.

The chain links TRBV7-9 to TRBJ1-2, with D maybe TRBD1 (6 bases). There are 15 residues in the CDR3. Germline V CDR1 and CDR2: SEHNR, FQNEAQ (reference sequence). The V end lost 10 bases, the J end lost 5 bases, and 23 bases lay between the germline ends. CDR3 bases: TGTGCCACCTCTCAGGGGCGAGGCCGAAGTTATGGCTACACCTTC. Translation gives CATSQGRGRSYGYTF.

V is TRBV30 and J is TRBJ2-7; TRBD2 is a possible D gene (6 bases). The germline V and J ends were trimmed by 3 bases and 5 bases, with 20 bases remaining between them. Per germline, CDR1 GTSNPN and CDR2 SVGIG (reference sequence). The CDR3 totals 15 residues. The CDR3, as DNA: TGTGCCTGGAGCGCTCCGGAGGGGAGGTTTAACGAGCAGTACTTC. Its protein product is CAWSAPEGRFNEQYF. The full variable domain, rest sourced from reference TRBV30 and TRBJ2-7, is SQTIHQWPATLVQPVGSPLSLECTVEGTSNPNLYWYRQAAGRGLQLLFYSVGIGQISSEVPQNLSASRPQDRQFILSSKKLLLSDSGFYLCAWSAPEGRFNEQYFGPGTRLTVT.

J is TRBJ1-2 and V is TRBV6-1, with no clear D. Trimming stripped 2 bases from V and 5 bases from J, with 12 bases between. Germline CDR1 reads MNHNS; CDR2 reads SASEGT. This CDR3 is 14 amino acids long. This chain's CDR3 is CASSEFIAGYGYTF. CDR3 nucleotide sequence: TGTGCCAGCAGTGAATTTATTGCGGGTTATGGCTACACCTTC.

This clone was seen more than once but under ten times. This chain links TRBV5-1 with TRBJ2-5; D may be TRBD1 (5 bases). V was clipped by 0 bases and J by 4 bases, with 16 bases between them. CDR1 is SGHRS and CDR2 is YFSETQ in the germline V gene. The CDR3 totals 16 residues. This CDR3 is CASSLGPETARETQYF. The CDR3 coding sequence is TGCGCCAGCAGCTTGGGCCCGGAGACAGCTAGAGAGACCCAGTACTTC.

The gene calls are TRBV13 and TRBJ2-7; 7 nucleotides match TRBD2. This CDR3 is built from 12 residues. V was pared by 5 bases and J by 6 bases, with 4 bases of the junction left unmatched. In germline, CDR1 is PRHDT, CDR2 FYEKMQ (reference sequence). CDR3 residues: CASSGGGGEQYF. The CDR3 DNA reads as TGTGCCAGCAGCGGGGGGGGTGGCGAGCAGTACTTC.

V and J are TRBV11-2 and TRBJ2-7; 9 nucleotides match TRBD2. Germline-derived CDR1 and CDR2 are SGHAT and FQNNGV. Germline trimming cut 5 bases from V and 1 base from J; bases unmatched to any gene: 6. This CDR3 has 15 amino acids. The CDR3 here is CASSPSLAGSYEQYF. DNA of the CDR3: TGTGCCAGCAGCCCCTCCCTAGCGGGGTCCTACGAGCAGTACTTC.

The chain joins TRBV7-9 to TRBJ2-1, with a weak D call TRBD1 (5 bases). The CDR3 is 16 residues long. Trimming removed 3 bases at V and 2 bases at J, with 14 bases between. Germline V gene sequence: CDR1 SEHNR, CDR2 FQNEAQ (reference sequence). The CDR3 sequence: CASSFRAKGPYNEQFF. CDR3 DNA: TGTGCCAGCAGCTTCAGGGCGAAGGGTCCCTACAATGAGCAGTTCTTC.

The CDR3, as DNA: TGTGCCAGCAGCTTGGACAGCTTCTACGAGCAGTACTTC. Translation gives CASSLDSFYEQYF. V gene TRBV9 combines with J gene TRBJ2-5; possible D gene TRBD1, 6 bases. TRBJ2-7 matches the DNA end more closely, so the J call is doubtful. The CDR3 runs to 13 residues. Germline CDR1 reads SGDLS; CDR2 reads YYNGEE.

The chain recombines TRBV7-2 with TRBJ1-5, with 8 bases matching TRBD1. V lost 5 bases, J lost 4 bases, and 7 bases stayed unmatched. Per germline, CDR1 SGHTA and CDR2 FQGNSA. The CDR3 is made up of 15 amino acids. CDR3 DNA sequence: TGTGCCAGCAGCCCCGACAGGGGACAAAATCAGCCCCAGCATTTT. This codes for CASSPDRGQNQPQHF.

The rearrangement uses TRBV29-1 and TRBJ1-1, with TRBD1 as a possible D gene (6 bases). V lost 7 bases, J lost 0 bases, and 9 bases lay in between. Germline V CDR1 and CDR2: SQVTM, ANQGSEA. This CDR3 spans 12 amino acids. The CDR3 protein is CSAGQLNTEAFF. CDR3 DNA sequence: TGCAGCGCCGGACAGTTGAACACTGAAGCTTTCTTT.

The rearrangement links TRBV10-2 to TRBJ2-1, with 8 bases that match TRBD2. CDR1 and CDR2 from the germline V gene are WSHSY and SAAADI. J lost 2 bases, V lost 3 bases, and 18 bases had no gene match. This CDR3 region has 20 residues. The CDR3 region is CASSELPGGGSGTAYNEQFF. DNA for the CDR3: TGCGCCAGCAGTGAACTCCCCGGAGGGGGTAGCGGGACCGCCTACAATGAGCAGTTCTTC.

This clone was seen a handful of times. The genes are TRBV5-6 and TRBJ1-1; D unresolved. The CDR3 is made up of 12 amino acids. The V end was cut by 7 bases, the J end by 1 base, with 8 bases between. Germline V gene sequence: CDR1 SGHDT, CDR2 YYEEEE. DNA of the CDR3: TGTGCCAGCGCCGAGGAGAACACTGAAGCTTTCTTT. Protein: CASAEENTEAFF.

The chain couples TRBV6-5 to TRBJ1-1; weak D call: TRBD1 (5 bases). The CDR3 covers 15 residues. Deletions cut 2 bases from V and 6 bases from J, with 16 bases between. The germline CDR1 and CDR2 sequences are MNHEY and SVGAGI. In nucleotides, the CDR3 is TGTGCCAGCAGTTACCGCGCAGGGTCCAACTCTGAAGCTTTCTTT. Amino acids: CASSYRAGSNSEAFF.

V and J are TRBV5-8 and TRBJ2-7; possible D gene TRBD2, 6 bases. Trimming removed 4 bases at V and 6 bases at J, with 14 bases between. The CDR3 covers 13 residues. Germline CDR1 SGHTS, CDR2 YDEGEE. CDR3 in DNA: TGTGCCAGCAGCAATGGAGGGGCCCTCGAGCAGTACTTC. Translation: CASSNGGALEQYF.

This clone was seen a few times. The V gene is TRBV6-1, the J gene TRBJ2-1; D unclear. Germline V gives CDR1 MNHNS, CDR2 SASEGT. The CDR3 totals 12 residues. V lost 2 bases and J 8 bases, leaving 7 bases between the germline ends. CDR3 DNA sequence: TGTGCCAGCAGTGAACACGGGTATGAGCAGTTCTTC. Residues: CASSEHGYEQFF.

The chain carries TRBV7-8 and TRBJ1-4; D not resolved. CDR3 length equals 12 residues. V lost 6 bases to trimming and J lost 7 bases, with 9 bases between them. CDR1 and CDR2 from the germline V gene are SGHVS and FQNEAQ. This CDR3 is CASSGYGEKLFF. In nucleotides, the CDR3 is TGTGCCAGCAGTGGTTACGGTGAAAAACTGTTTTTT.

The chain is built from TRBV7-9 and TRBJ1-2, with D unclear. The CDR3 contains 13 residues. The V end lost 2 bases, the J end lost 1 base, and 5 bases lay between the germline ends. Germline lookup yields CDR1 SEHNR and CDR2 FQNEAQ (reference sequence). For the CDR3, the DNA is TGTGCCAGCAGCTTAAATAGTAACTATGGCTACACCTTC. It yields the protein CASSLNSNYGYTF.

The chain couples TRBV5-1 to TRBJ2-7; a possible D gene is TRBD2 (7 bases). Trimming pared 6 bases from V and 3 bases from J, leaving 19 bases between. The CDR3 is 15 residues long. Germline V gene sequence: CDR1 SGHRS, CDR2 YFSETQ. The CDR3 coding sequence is TGCGCCAGCACGCGAGGGGGGGGCAGTGGCTACGAGCAGTACTTC. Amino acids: CASTRGGGSGYEQYF.

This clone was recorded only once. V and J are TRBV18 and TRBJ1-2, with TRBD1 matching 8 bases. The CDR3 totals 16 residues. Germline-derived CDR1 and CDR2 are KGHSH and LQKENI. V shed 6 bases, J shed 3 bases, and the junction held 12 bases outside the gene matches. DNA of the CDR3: TGTGCCAGCTCCGAGGCGGGACAGGCAGACTACTATGGCTACACCTTC. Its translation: CASSEAGQADYYGYTF.

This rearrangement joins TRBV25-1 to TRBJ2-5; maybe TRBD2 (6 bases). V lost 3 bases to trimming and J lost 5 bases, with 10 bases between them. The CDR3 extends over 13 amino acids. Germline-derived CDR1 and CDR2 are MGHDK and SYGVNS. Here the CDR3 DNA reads TGTGCCAGCAGTGAGGCGGGAAAGGAGACCCAGTACTTC. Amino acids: CASSEAGKETQYF.

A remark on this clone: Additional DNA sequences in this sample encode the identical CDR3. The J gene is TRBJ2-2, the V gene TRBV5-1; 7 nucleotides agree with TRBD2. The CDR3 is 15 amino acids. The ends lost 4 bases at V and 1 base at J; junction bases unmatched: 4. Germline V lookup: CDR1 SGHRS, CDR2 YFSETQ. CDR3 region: CASSPSGGNTGELFF. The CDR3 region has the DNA TGCGCCAGCAGCCCATCGGGGGGGAACACCGGGGAGCTGTTTTTT.